These 15 T cell receptor beta chains share one sample of origin, sequenced in a study of blood T cell repertoires in COVID-19. The assay was immunoSEQ multiplex PCR, and TCRdb's table has in-frame clones only and misses some. Here the sample spans just under 85,000 clones, 83% being singletons. Sequencing input: peripheral blood. The receptors derive from a woman older than 75 with acute or convalescent COVID-19.

The chain joins TRBV6-5 to TRBJ1-1; 10 nucleotides align to TRBD1. This CDR3 is built from 13 residues. With 5 bases clipped from V and 11 bases from J, the junction kept 8 bases outside the gene matches. Looked up from germline, CDR1 is MNHEY and CDR2 is SVGAGI. The CDR3 region is CASSRQGAIGAFF. CDR3 sequence (DNA): TGTGCCAGCAGTAGACAGGGGGCCATAGGGGCTTTCTTT.

The chain has TRBV2 and TRBJ2-1, with 10 bases lining up with TRBD2. Germline-derived CDR1 and CDR2 are SNHLY and FYNNEI. The length of the CDR3 is 19 residues. The junction had 16 bases not matched to a gene; V was cut back by 0 bases and J by 8 bases. The CDR3 coding sequence is TGTGCCAGCAGTGAAGCGCTGGGGGGGCTGAGCGGGAGGGTCTATGAGCAGTTCTTC. Translated, it gives CASSEALGGLSGRVYEQFF.

The rearrangement uses TRBV18 and TRBJ1-2; 9 bases fit TRBD1. The V segment lost 3 bases and the J segment 8 bases; nucleotides outside the gene matches: 4. The germline CDR1 and CDR2 sequences are KGHSH and LQKENI. The CDR3 covers 13 residues. CDR3 sequence: CASSPDRGKGYTF. In DNA, the CDR3 is TGTGCCAGCTCACCCGACAGGGGGAAGGGCTACACCTTC. The full variable domain, rest sourced from reference TRBV18 and TRBJ1-2, is NAGVMQNPRHLVRRRGQEARLRCSPMKGHSHVYWYRQLPEEGLKFMVYLQKENIIDESGMPKERFSAEFPKEGPSILRIQQVVRGDSAAYFCASSPDRGKGYTFGSGTRLTVV.

The J gene is TRBJ2-5, the V gene TRBV11-2; D remains unclear. Trimming removed 1 base from V and 5 bases from J, with 14 bases in between. CDR1 and CDR2 from the germline V gene are SGHAT and FQNNGV. The CDR3 has 15 amino acids. CDR3 in amino acids: CASSLASTEWETQYF. The CDR3, as DNA: TGTGCCAGCAGCTTAGCCTCTACAGAGTGGGAGACCCAGTACTTC.

The chain combines TRBV11-1 with TRBJ1-1; a possible D gene is TRBD1 (6 bases). Deletions cut 1 base from V and 7 bases from J, with 10 bases between. The CDR3 has 13 amino acids. From germline, CDR1 is SGHAT and CDR2 FQDESV (reference sequence). The CDR3 nucleotides read TGTGCCAGCAGCTTAGAGAGGGGGTTTGAAGCTTTCTTT. It yields the protein CASSLERGFEAFF. Complete variable domain (other parts from reference TRBV11-1 and TRBJ1-1): EAEVAQSPRYKITEKSQAVAFWCDPISGHATLYWYRQILGQGPELLVQFQDESVVDDSQLPKDRFSAERLKGVDSTLKIQPAELGDSAMYLCASSLERGFEAFFGQGTRLTVV.

The chain is built from TRBV6-4 and TRBJ2-7, with D possibly TRBD2 on 6 matching bases. The germline gives CDR1 MRHNA, CDR2 SNTAGT. The CDR3 length is 14 residues. V was trimmed by 2 bases and J by 6 bases, leaving 14 bases between them. CDR3 protein: CASSDRGSPGEQYF. CDR3 bases: TGTGCCAGCAGTGACCGGGGGAGCCCCGGCGAGCAGTACTTC.

The chain uses TRBV3-1 (or the pseudogene TRBV3-2) and TRBJ2-3; 7 bases are a match to TRBD1. The germline V gene encodes CDR1 LGHDT and CDR2 YNNKEL (reference sequence). This CDR3 is 15 amino acids long. V shed 1 base, J shed 5 bases, and the junction held 6 bases outside the gene matches. CDR3 sequence: CASSQVGRGRDTQYF. The CDR3 nucleotides read TGTGCCAGCAGCCAAGTGGGCAGGGGGAGAGATACGCAGTATTTT.

The chain couples TRBV7-2 to TRBJ2-7; 9 bases are a match to TRBD2. The CDR3 runs 14 residues. Germline lookup yields CDR1 SGHTA and CDR2 FQGNSA. The ends lost 4 bases at V and 4 bases at J; junction bases unmatched: 5. In DNA form, the CDR3 reads TGTGCCAGCAGCTGGGAGCTAGCGGGGTACGAGCAGTACTTC. It encodes CASSWELAGYEQYF. The full variable domain, completed using reference TRBV7-2 and TRBJ2-7, is GAGVSQSPSNKVTEKGKDVELRCDPISGHTALYWYRQSLGQGLEFLIYFQGNSAPDKSGLPSDRFSAERTGGSVSTLTIQRTQQEDSAVYLCASSWELAGYEQYFGPGTRLTVT.

This chain links TRBV24-1 with TRBJ2-3, with D maybe TRBD2 (6 bases). The CDR3 runs 12 residues. V lost 12 bases and J 3 bases, leaving 12 bases between the germline ends. Germline V gives CDR1 KGHDR, CDR2 SFDVKD. The CDR3 nucleotides read TGTGCCGTTGGGGGGACGACAGATACGCAGTATTTT. Protein product: CAVGGTTDTQYF.

The gene calls are TRBV6-5 and TRBJ2-7, with 9 bases aligning to TRBD1. V shed 6 bases and J 2 bases; nucleotides not matched to a gene: 8. The CDR3 consists of 15 residues. The germline V gene has CDR1 MNHEY and CDR2 SVGAGI. CDR3 sequence (DNA): TGTGCCAGCAGACGGGACAGGGACGCAACCTACGAGCAGTACTTC. Protein sequence: CASRRDRDATYEQYF.

The rearrangement links TRBV18 to TRBJ2-3, with 8 positions matching TRBD2. Trimming at V came to 0 bases and at J to 6 bases, leaving 8 bases not matched to a gene. This CDR3 contains 16 residues. Germline lookup yields CDR1 KGHSH and CDR2 LQKENI. CDR3 amino acids: CASSPPAAGAIDTQYF. The CDR3 DNA reads as TGTGCCAGCTCACCACCGGCAGCGGGAGCCATTGATACGCAGTATTTT.

The V call is TRBV10-2, the J call TRBJ1-5; TRBD1 might be the D (5 bases). The V end was cut by 0 bases, the J end by 6 bases, with 9 bases between. This CDR3 has 14 residues. Germline lookup yields CDR1 WSHSY and CDR2 SAAADI. As DNA, the CDR3 is TGCGCCAGCAGTGAGTCGCGGGGGTCTCAGCCCCAGCATTTT. Translated: CASSESRGSQPQHF.

The rearrangement links TRBV13 to TRBJ2-1; TRBD1 aligns across 8 bases. This CDR3 region has 17 residues. The germline CDR1 and CDR2 sequences are PRHDT and FYEKMQ (reference sequence). The ends lost 2 bases at V and 4 bases at J; junction bases unmatched: 10. The CDR3 DNA follows: TGTGCCAGCAGCTTACCCCCCGGGACAGGAGGATACAATGAGCAGTTCTTC. It codes for CASSLPPGTGGYNEQFF.

The V gene is TRBV20-1, the J gene TRBJ2-7, with 8 bases that match TRBD1. After removal of 3 bases from V and 2 bases from J, the junction contained 6 bases not matched to a gene. CDR1 DFQATT and CDR2 SNEGSKA come from the germline V gene (reference sequence). The CDR3 covers 14 residues. The CDR3 coding sequence is TGCAGTGCTAGTAGGGACAGGAAGACCTACGAGCAGTACTTC. This sequence encodes CSASRDRKTYEQYF.

This rearrangement joins TRBV5-1 to TRBJ2-1, with D possibly being TRBD1 (6 bases). The CDR3 runs 12 residues. With 2 bases removed from V and 8 bases from J, the gap between germline ends came to 8 bases. Germline V lookup: CDR1 SGHRS, CDR2 YFSETQ. The CDR3 nucleotides read TGCGCCAGCAGCTTACAGGGTTATGAGCAGTTCTTC. Translation: CASSLQGYEQFF.